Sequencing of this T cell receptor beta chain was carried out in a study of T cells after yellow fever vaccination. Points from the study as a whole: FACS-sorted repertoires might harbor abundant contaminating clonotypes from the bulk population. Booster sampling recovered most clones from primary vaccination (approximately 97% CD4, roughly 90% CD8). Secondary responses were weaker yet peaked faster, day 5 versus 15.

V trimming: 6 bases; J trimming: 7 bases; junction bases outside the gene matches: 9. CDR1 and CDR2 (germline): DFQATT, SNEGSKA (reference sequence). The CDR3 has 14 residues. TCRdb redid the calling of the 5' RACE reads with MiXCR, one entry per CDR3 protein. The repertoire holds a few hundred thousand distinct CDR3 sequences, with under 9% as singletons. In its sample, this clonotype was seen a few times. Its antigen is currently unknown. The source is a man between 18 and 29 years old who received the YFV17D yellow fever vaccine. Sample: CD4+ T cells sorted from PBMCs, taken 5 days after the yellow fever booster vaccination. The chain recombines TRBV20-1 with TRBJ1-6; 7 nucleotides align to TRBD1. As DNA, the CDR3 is TGCAGTGCACCTCAGACAGGGATAAATTCACCCCTCCACTTT. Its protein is CSAPQTGINSPLHF.